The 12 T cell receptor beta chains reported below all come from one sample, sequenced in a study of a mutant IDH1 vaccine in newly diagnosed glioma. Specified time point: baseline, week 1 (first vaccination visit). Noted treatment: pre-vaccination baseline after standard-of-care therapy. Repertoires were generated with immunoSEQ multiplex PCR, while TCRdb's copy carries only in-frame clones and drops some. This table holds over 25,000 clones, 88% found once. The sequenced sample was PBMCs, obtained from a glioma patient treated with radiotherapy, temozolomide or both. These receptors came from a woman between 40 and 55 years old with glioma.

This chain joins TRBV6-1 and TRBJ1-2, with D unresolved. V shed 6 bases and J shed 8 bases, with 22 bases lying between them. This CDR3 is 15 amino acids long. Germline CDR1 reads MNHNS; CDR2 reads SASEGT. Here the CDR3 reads CASSEPTRLIGGYTF. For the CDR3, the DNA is TGTGCCAGCAGCGAGCCGACACGCCTCATTGGGGGCTACACCTTC.

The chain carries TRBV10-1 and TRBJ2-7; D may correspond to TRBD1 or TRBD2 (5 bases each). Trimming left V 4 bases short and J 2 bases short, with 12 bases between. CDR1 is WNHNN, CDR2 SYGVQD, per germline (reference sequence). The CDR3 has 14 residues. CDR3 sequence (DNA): TGCGCCAGCAGTGCCGGGACGGTACCCTACGAGCAGTACTTC. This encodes CASSAGTVPYEQYF.

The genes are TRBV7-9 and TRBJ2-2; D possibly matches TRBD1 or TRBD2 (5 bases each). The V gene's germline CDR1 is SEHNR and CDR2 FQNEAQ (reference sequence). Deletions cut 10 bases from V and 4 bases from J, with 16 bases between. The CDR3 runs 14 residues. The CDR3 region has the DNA TGTGCCACCACACAGGCTGCGGGCACCGGGGAGCTGTTTTTT. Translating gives CATTQAAGTGELFF.

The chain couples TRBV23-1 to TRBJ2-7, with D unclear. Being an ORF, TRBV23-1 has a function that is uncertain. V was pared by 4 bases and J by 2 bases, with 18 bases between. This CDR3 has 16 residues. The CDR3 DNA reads TGCGCCAGCAGTCCTTCTTGGCCCGGTCACACCTACGAGCAGTACTTC. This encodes CASSPSWPGHTYEQYF.

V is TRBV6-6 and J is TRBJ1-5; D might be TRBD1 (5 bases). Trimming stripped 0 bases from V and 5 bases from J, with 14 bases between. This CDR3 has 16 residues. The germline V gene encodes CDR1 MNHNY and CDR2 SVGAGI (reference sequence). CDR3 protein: CASSYSGQVKDQPQHF. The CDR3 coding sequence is TGTGCCAGCAGTTACTCGGGGCAGGTTAAGGATCAGCCCCAGCATTTT.

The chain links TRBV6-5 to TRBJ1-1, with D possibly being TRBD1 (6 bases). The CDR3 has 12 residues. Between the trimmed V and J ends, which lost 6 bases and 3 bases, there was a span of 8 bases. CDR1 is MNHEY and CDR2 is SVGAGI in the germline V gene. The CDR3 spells CASRQGYTEAFF. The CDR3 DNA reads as TGTGCCAGCAGACAGGGTTACACTGAAGCTTTCTTT.

The CDR3 region has the DNA TGCGCCAGCAGCCTTGCGGGAGGAAACACCATATATTTT. Amino acids: CASSLAGGNTIYF. V is TRBV5-1 and J is TRBJ1-3, with D unclear. V lost 4 bases and J lost 4, with 9 bases in between. The CDR3 is 13 amino acids. Germline V CDR1 and CDR2: SGHRS, YFSETQ.

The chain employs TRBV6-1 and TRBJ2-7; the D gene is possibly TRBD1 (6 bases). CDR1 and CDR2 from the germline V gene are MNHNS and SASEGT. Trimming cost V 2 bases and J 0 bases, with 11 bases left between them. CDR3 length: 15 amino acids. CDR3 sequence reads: CASSEQQGSSYEQYF. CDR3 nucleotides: TGTGCCAGCAGTGAACAGCAGGGGAGCTCCTACGAGCAGTACTTC.

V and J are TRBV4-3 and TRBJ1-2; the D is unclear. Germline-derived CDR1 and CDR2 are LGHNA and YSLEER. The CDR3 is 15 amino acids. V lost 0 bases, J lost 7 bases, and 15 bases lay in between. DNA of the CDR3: TGCGCCAGCAGCCAAGAGGCTGGGTCTTGGGGTGGCTACACCTTC. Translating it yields CASSQEAGSWGGYTF.

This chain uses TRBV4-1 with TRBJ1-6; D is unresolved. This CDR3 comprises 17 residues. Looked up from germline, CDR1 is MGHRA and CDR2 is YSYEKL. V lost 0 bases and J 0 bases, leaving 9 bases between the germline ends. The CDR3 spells CASSQEYRSSYNSPLHF. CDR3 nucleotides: TGCGCCAGCAGCCAAGAATATCGGAGCTCCTATAATTCACCCCTCCACTTT.

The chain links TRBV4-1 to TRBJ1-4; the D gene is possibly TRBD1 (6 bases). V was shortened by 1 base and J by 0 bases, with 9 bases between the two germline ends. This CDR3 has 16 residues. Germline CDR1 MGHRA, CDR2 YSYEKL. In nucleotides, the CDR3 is TGCGCCAGCAGCCAAGGGACAGCTGCAACTAATGAAAAACTGTTTTTT. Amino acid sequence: CASSQGTAATNEKLFF.

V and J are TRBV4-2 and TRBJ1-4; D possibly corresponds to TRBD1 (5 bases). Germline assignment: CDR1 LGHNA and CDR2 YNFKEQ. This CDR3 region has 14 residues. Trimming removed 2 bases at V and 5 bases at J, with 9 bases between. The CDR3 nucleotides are TGTGCCAGCAGCCAAAGTGGGGGGAATGAAAAACTGTTTTTT. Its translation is CASSQSGGNEKLFF.